The following is a T cell receptor beta chain sequence with its context. Its antigen is not identified. V was clipped by 1 base and J by 3 bases; unmatched bases: 2. The CDR3 covers 16 residues. Germline CDR1 SGHVS, CDR2 FQNEAQ. The data belong to a study of vaccination effects on CD4 cells after COVID-19. ViraFEST expansion of antigen-specific CD4+ T cells with viral peptide pools preceded sequencing. Scientists isolated CD4+ T cells after an approximately 10-day culture period ended. Participants were vaccinated with two doses of either the BNT162b2 or mRNA-1273 vaccine. Libraries were prepared by immunoSEQ multiplex PCR; TCRdb keeps only in-frame clonotypes and omits some of them. Here the sample spans more than 35,000 clones, 82% being singletons.

The TCR originated in a human donor who received a COVID-19 vaccine. Some clones in this sample may be carry-over from other donors' samples. V usage is TRBV7-8 and J usage is TRBJ2-2, with 10 nucleotides matching TRBD2. Sample: CD4+ T cells from PBMCs cultured with HCoV-NL63 spike peptides, taken after COVID-19 vaccination. CDR3 nucleotide sequence: TGTGCCAGCAGCTTAGTAGCGGGGGGCTACACCGGGGAGCTGTTTTTT. This encodes CASSLVAGGYTGELFF. Complete variable domain (other parts from reference TRBV7-8 and TRBJ2-2): GAGVSQSPRYKVAKRGQDVALRCDPISGHVSLFWYQQALGQGPEFLTYFQNEAQLDKSGLPSDRFFAERPEGSVSTLKIQRTQQEDSAVYLCASSLVAGGYTGELFFGEGSRLTVL.